This T cell receptor beta chain is drawn from a study of vaccination and CD4 T cells after COVID-19. Study-wide background: Post-diagnosis, post-COVID samples were collected after a median approximately 100 days, ranging 35 to 161.

As concerns this clonotype: The target antigen is unknown.

An Oncomine TCR Beta short-read assay was used to sequence the DNA from cultured CD4+ T cells. Each CDR3 protein gets one entry after TCRdb re-called the PCR reads with MiXCR. The table records under 15,000 distinct CDR3 sequences, roughly 31% of them present only once. This CDR3 region has 16 residues. The V and J ends lost 6 bases and 7 bases, in that order; junction bases with no gene match: 16. As for treatment: roughly 10-day PBMC culture with coronavirus spike peptide pools or control peptides (ViraFEST assay). Study results and limitations: Spike mono-reactive status applied to 304 of 307 vaccine-specific clones in convalescent patients. Rising from roughly 21 to 40, the median of SARS-CoV-2-reactive clonotypes did not change significantly.

This rearrangement joins TRBV12-3 or TRBV12-4 to TRBJ2-7; 9 bases match TRBD1. The specimen was cultured CD4+ T cells from blood. This TCR derives from a human donor with COVID-19. The chain's CDR3 is CASRDPGQGYPTEQYF. The CDR3 bases are TGTGCCAGCAGAGATCCGGGACAGGGATATCCTACGGAGCAGTACTTC.